Reported below is one T cell receptor (beta chain). This CDR3 is 17 amino acids long. Trimming cost V 5 bases and J 2 bases; bases outside gene matches: 11. Per the germline V gene, CDR1 is SGHVS and CDR2 is FQNEAQ. During active infection, Seattle patients enrolled and were then monitored through disease. Sequenced by immunoSEQ multiplex PCR; TCRdb stores in-frame clones only, minus some. The sample consists of 450,000 or so clones, roughly 89% of them appearing once. This record comes from a study of blood T cell repertoires in COVID-19. Background on the study: Whether acute or convalescent, the COVID-19 samples came from the United States, Italy and Spain. PBMCs, B-cell-depleted T cells, or T cells provided the cDNA or gDNA that made up the material.

This TCR came from a man between 18 and 29 years old with COVID-19, enrolled during active disease. V gene TRBV7-8 combines with J gene TRBJ2-7, with 11 positions matching TRBD2. Input material: peripheral blood. This CDR3 reads CASSAGLAGGTPYEQYF. CDR3 DNA: TGTGCCAGCAGCGCCGGACTAGCGGGCGGAACCCCCTACGAGCAGTACTTC.